The 23 T cell receptor beta chains reported below all come from one sample, sequenced in a study of Graves' ophthalmopathy and Graves' hyperthyroidism. Amplification of the TCR beta CDR3 regions used RNA transcripts (as template). First-round RT-PCR relied on HTBI primers, and a second-round multiplex PCR came next. A single record per CDR3 protein comes from TCRdb applying MiXCR to the multiplex PCR reads. The table shows 580,000 or so distinct CDR3 sequences, with less than 40% occurring only once. Sequenced input: peripheral blood or thyroid tissue (not recorded which). Source of these receptors: an adult man with Graves' hyperthyroidism.

The table lists this clonotype with a few counts. V is TRBV19 and J is TRBJ2-6; tentative D call: TRBD1 (5 bases). Deletions cut 6 bases from V and 0 bases from J, with 12 bases between. The CDR3 is 16 residues long. The germline CDR1 and CDR2 sequences are LNHDA and SQIVND (reference sequence). CDR3 coding DNA: TGTGCCAGTAGAAATAACAGGTTCTCTGGGGCCAACGTCCTGACTTTC. It specifies CASRNNRFSGANVLTF.

This clonotype was detected many times. The chain links TRBV15 to TRBJ2-3, with TRBD2 matching over 9 bases. The CDR3 consists of 16 residues. Per germline, CDR1 LNHNV and CDR2 YYDKDF (reference sequence). Unmatched junction bases numbered 4, after V lost 3 bases and J lost 0 bases. CDR3 loop: CATSSVAGASTDTQYF. The CDR3 nucleotides read TGTGCCACCAGCAGTGTAGCGGGAGCAAGCACAGATACGCAGTATTTT.

This clonotype was detected many times. V is TRBV27 and J is TRBJ2-5; 9 nucleotides align to TRBD2. CDR1 and CDR2 (germline): MNHEY, SMNVEV (reference sequence). The CDR3 totals 14 residues. Trimming at V came to 5 bases and at J to 10 bases, leaving 11 bases not matched to a gene. The CDR3 DNA reads TGTGCCAGCAGTCCAATGACTAGCGGCTTAGACCAGTACTTC. As protein: CASSPMTSGLDQYF.

Written as DNA, the CDR3 is TGTGCCAGTAGTATAGGGTCCCATAGCAATCAGCCCCAGCATTTT. Translation: CASSIGSHSNQPQHF. V and J are TRBV19 and TRBJ1-5; no firm D call. The V gene's germline CDR1 is LNHDA and CDR2 SQIVND (reference sequence). Trimming shortened V by 1 base and J by 0 bases, and 7 bases separated the two germline ends. The CDR3 is 15 amino acids.

V is TRBV30 and J is TRBJ1-5; D is undetermined. V was trimmed by 0 bases and J by 6 bases, leaving 12 bases between them. CDR3 length: 14 amino acids. Germline V gene data show CDR1 as GTSNPN and CDR2 as SVGIG (reference sequence). The CDR3 protein is CAWSVRAGGQPQHF. In DNA, the CDR3 is TGTGCCTGGAGTGTACGGGCAGGAGGTCAGCCCCAGCATTTT. Supplemented by reference TRBV30 and TRBJ1-5, the full variable domain reads SQTIHQWPATLVQPVGSPLSLECTVEGTSNPNLYWYRQAAGRGLQLLFYSVGIGQISSEVPQNLSASRPQDRQFILSSKKLLLSDSGFYLCAWSVRAGGQPQHFGDGTRLSIL.

The chain uses TRBV29-1 and TRBJ1-1; the D gene is possibly TRBD1 (5 bases). CDR1 is SQVTM and CDR2 is ANQGSEA in the germline V gene. The V and J ends lost 3 bases and 5 bases respectively, with 19 bases between them. The CDR3 sequence is 15 residues long. This CDR3 reads CSVERTPGGGTEAFF. CDR3 sequence (DNA): TGCAGCGTTGAGAGGACACCCGGGGGGGGGACTGAAGCTTTCTTT.

The chain has TRBV29-1 and TRBJ2-7; tentative D call: TRBD1 (6 bases). CDR1 is SQVTM and CDR2 is ANQGSEA in the germline V gene. This CDR3 region has 14 residues. The CDR3 DNA is TGCAGTTTATGGGGGCGCAGGCCGGGGTACGAGCAGTACTTC. Its protein product is CSLWGRRPGYEQYF.

As concerns this clonotype: One end of the junction fails to match germline, which may point to a read error. The chain carries TRBV7-9 and TRBJ2-2; D not resolved. In germline, CDR1 is SEHNR, CDR2 FQNEAQ (reference sequence). The CDR3 covers 14 residues. CDR3 protein: CASSHPVDSGELFF. The CDR3 bases are TGTGCAAGCAGCCACCCGGTCGATAGCGGGGAGCTGTTTTTT.

About this clonotype itself: Without the conserved terminal phenylalanine or tryptophan, this CDR3 likely stems from a read error. No DNA is shown, since the ends of the CDR3 on it are uncertain; the CDR3 is the one TCRdb lists. This chain joins TRBV7-2 and TRBJ2-7; no check of the table's D call, TRBD1, against the DNA was made. Germline V gene sequence: CDR1 SGHTA, CDR2 FQGNSA. The CDR3 spans 11 residues, counting both ends. CDR3 amino acids: CASSAGQTHSL.

This clonotype showed up many times. The chain uses TRBV5-1 and TRBJ2-7; D is unresolved. The CDR3 runs 15 residues. Per germline, CDR1 SGHRS and CDR2 YFSETQ. Trimming left V 0 bases short and J 4 bases short, with 14 bases between. CDR3 DNA: TGCGCCAGCAGCTTGGGACGGTCCGTTAAGTACGAGCAGTACTTC. Protein: CASSLGRSVKYEQYF.

This clonotype was counted a single time. The junction and the germline gene differ at one end; a read error may be behind it. The chain combines TRBV25-1 with TRBJ1-4; 11 bases fit TRBD1. This CDR3 is built from 15 residues. Germline loops: CDR1 MGHDK, CDR2 SYGVNS. CDR3 DNA: TGCAGCGTTGAAGATCCGGGACAGGGGGGGGAAAAACTGTTTTTT. Translated: CSVEDPGQGGEKLFF.

This clonotype was found many times. V usage is TRBV12-3 or TRBV12-4 and J usage is TRBJ2-2, with D maybe TRBD2 (6 bases). The germline V and J ends were trimmed by 4 bases and 1 base, with 7 bases remaining between them. The CDR3 runs 14 residues. This CDR3 is CASSSGLNTGELFF. CDR3 DNA: TGTGCCAGCAGTTCGGGACTGAACACCGGGGAGCTGTTTTTT.

The CDR3: CAISELAGAQETQYF. The CDR3 DNA sequence: TGTGCCATCAGTGAGCTAGCGGGGGCCCAAGAGACCCAGTACTTC. V is TRBV10-3 and J is TRBJ2-5, with 10 bases lining up with TRBD2. This CDR3 is 15 amino acids long. Germline loops: CDR1 ENHRY, CDR2 SYGVKD. V gave up 2 bases and J gave up 1 base; unmatched junction bases: 1.

CDR3 sequence reads: CATSRDPRTSHDEQYF. The CDR3 nucleotides are TGTGCCACCAGCAGAGATCCAAGAACTAGTCACGACGAGCAGTACTTC. The chain carries TRBV15 and TRBJ2-7, with D possibly matching TRBD2 (5 bases). Germline V CDR1 and CDR2: LNHNV, YYDKDF (reference sequence). Trimming pared 0 bases from V and 5 bases from J, leaving 17 bases between. The CDR3 has 16 residues.

This clonotype was found many times. V and J are TRBV11-3 and TRBJ2-2; TRBD2 aligns across 12 bases. V lost 8 bases and J lost 3; bases outside the gene matches: 1. Germline-derived CDR1 and CDR2 are SGHNT and YENEEA. The CDR3 is 14 residues long. The CDR3 DNA follows: TGTGCCAGCGGGACTAGCGGGTACACCGGGGAGCTGTTTTTT. Its translation is CASGTSGYTGELFF.

This clonotype was counted at least ten times. CDR3 sequence (DNA): TGTGCCAGCAGCCCATCTAGGACAGGGTTGATCACTGAAGCTTTCTTT. This encodes CASSPSRTGLITEAFF. This chain links TRBV5-5 with TRBJ1-1; 8 nucleotides line up with TRBD1. Germline V gene lookup returns CDR1 SGHKS and CDR2 YYEKEE (reference sequence). V lost 4 bases and J lost 4; bases outside the gene matches: 12. The CDR3 has 16 residues.

The genes are TRBV9 and TRBJ1-6, with D possibly TRBD1 on 5 matching bases. This CDR3 is 15 amino acids long. CDR1 SGDLS and CDR2 YYNGEE come from the germline V gene. V gave up 0 bases and J gave up 10 bases, with 14 bases separating them. This CDR3 reads CASSVDPAGESPLHF. CDR3 coding DNA: TGTGCCAGCAGCGTAGACCCGGCGGGGGAATCACCCCTCCACTTT.

This clonotype was seen only a few times. The chain uses TRBV19 and TRBJ2-7; no reliable D call. V dropped 0 bases and J dropped 2 bases, with 11 bases sitting between them. CDR3 length: 15 residues. Germline lookup yields CDR1 LNHDA and CDR2 SQIVND (reference sequence). CDR3 amino acids: CASSIDLFGTYEQYF. As DNA, the CDR3 is TGTGCCAGTAGTATAGATCTCTTCGGCACCTACGAGCAGTACTTC.

The CDR3 sequence is CSASQTSRGEQYF. The DNA of the CDR3 is TGCAGTGCTAGCCAGACTAGTAGAGGGGAGCAGTACTTC. The rearrangement joins TRBV20-1 to TRBJ2-7; tentatively, D is TRBD2 (6 bases). There are 13 residues in the CDR3. V was shortened by 3 bases and J by 7 bases, with 16 bases between the two germline ends. The germline gives CDR1 DFQATT, CDR2 SNEGSKA (reference sequence).

A single count supports this clonotype. The chain links TRBV3-1 to TRBJ2-5; 8 bases are a match to TRBD1. Germline V gives CDR1 LGHDT, CDR2 YNNKEL (reference sequence). V was pared by 0 bases and J by 4 bases, with 7 bases of the junction left unmatched. The CDR3 is made up of 16 amino acids. The CDR3 bases are TGTGCCAGCAGCCAAGATCCAGGGGGCGCTGGAGAGACCCAGTACTTC. Protein sequence: CASSQDPGGAGETQYF.

The gene calls are TRBV7-2 and TRBJ2-7; TRBD1 matches at 7 bases. The J segment lost 2 bases and the V segment lost 6 bases, leaving 10 bases of the junction unmatched. Germline V gives CDR1 SGHTA, CDR2 FQGNSA. The CDR3 runs 15 residues. The chain's CDR3 is CASSLSRQGPYEQYF. In DNA form, the CDR3 reads TGTGCCAGCAGTTTATCCCGACAGGGCCCCTACGAGCAGTACTTC. Full variable domain (remainder filled in from reference TRBV7-2 and TRBJ2-7): GAGVSQSPSNKVTEKGKDVELRCDPISGHTALYWYRQSLGQGLEFLIYFQGNSAPDKSGLPSDRFSAERTGGSVSTLTIQRTQQEDSAVYLCASSLSRQGPYEQYFGPGTRLTVT.

This clonotype appeared many times. The chain is built from TRBV7-6 and TRBJ2-5; D remains unclear. The V end lost 2 bases, the J end lost 2 bases, and 6 bases lay between the germline ends. The germline V gene encodes CDR1 SGHVS and CDR2 FNYEAQ. CDR3 length: 13 residues. The CDR3 reads CASSLHIQETQYF. In DNA form, the CDR3 reads TGTGCCAGCAGCTTACACATTCAAGAGACCCAGTACTTC.

Comment on this clonotype: The CDR3 ends on some other residue instead of the conserved phenylalanine or tryptophan, so this is likely a read error. The limits of the CDR3 on the DNA are not certain, so only TCRdb's listed CDR3 is given. This sequence joins TRBV7-6 and TRBJ2-2; the DNA was not compared with TRBD1, the D call given in the table. From its first to its last residue, the CDR3 has 11 amino acids. CDR1 and CDR2 (germline): SGHVS, FNYEAQ. The CDR3 sequence is CASSPTTGGTV.